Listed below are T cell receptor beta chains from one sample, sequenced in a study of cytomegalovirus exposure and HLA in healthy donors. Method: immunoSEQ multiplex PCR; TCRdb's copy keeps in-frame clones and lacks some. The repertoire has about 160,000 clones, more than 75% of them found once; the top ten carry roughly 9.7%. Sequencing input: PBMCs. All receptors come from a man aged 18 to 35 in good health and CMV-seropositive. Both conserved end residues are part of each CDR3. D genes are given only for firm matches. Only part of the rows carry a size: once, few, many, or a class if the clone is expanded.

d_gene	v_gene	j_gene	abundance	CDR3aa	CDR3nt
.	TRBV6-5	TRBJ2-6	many	CASHSGANVLTF	TGTGCCAGCCATTCCGGGGCCAACGTCCTGACTTTC
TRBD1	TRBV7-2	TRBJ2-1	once	CASRPNQGARPQFF	TGTGCCAGCAGACCCAATCAGGGGGCCCGGCCGCAGTTCTTC
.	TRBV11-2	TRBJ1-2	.	CASSSQVHRSYGYTF	TGTGCCAGCAGCTCACAGGTACACAGGAGCTATGGCTACACCTTC
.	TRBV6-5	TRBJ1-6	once	CASTNNGQGGSPLHF	TGTGCCAGCACCAACAACGGGCAGGGAGGTTCACCCCTCCACTTT
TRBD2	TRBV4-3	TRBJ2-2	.	CASSQDLAGNTGELLF	TGCGCCAGCAGCCAAGACCTAGCGGGGAACACCGGGGAGCTGCTTTTT
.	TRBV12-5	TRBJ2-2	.	CASGLVQGGNTGELFF	TGTGCTAGTGGTTTGGTCCAGGGAGGAAATACCGGGGAGCTGTTTTTT
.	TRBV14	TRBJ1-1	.	CASSQDSVRVGTEAFF	TGTGCCAGCAGCCAAGATTCCGTGCGGGTAGGAACTGAAGCTTTCTTT
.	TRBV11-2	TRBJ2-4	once	CASSLGGSRYLAKNSQYF	TGTGCCAGCAGCTTAGGTGGTAGCAGATACCTAGCCAAAAACAGTCAGTACTTC
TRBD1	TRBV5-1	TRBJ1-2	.	CASSGGQGGGYTF	TGCGCCAGCAGCGGCGGACAGGGAGGTGGCTACACCTTC
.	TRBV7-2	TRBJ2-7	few	CASSPRGFGPYEQYF	TGTGCCAGCAGCCCCAGGGGTTTCGGCCCCTACGAGCAGTACTTC
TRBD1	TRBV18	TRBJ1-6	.	CASSPLPDREGSPLHF	TGTGCCAGCTCACCACTCCCGGACAGGGAAGGCTCACCCCTCCACTTT
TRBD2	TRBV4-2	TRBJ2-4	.	CASSLGTSGRDIQYF	TGTGCCAGCAGCCTCGGGACTAGCGGGAGGGACATTCAGTACTTC
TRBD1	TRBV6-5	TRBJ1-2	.	CASSPGTGTYGYTF	TGTGCCAGCAGTCCTGGGACAGGGACCTATGGCTACACCTTC
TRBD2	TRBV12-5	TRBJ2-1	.	CASGLGGGEQFF	TGTGCTAGTGGTTTGGGGGGGGGTGAGCAGTTCTTC
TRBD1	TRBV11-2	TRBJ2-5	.	CASSLGRLYPGQQETQYF	TGTGCCAGCAGCTTAGGAAGACTGTACCCGGGACAGCAAGAGACCCAGTACTTC
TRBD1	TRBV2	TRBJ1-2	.	CASRDRGTGLDLYGYTF	TGTGCCAGCAGGGACCGAGGGACAGGGTTAGATCTTTATGGCTACACCTTC
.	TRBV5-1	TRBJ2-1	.	CASSLSDEQFF	TGCGCCAGCAGCTTGTCCGATGAGCAGTTCTTC
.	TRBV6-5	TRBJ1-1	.	CASSTTQTFGAEAFF	TGTGCCAGCAGTACCACGCAGACGTTCGGGGCTGAAGCTTTCTTT
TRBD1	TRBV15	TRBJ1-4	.	CATSRGRGSEKLFF	TGTGCCACCAGCAGAGGCAGGGGGAGTGAAAAACTGTTTTTT
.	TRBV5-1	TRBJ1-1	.	CASSSRTVMNTEAFF	TGCGCCAGCAGCTCGCGGACAGTTATGAACACTGAAGCTTTCTTT
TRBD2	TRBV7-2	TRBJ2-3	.	CAIPREAGGNTDTQYF	TGTGCCATTCCAAGAGAAGCGGGGGGGAACACAGATACGCAGTATTTT
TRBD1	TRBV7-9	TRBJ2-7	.	CSSSLGQGPTYEQYF	TGTTCCAGCAGCTTGGGACAGGGGCCAACCTACGAGCAGTACTTC
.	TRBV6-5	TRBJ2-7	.	CASSLSSYEQYF	TGTGCCAGCAGTTTGAGCTCCTACGAGCAGTACTTC
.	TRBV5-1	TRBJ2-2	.	CASSSSATGNTGELFF	TGCGCCAGCAGCTCTAGTGCGACAGGTAACACCGGGGAGCTGTTTTTT
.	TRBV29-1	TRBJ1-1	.	CSASRVNTEAFF	TGCAGCGCATCACGAGTGAACACTGAAGCTTTCTTT
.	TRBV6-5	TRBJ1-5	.	CASRPSGHVNQPQHF	TGTGCCAGCAGACCCTCCGGACACGTCAATCAGCCCCAGCATTTT
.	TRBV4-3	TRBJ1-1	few	CASSQEWRNTEAFF	TGCGCCAGCAGCCAAGAATGGAGAAACACTGAAGCTTTCTTT
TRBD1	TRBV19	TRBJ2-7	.	CASSRLGTVSYEQYF	TGTGCCAGTAGCCGCCTGGGGACAGTCTCCTACGAGCAGTACTTC